Shown below are 5 T cell receptor beta chains from a single sample sequenced in a study of technical replicates of blood from a few donors (dated by TCRdb to about 2017). The library relied on the immunoSEQ multiplex PCR assay. This is the immuneACCESS table as TCRdb keeps it, with only in-frame sequences that have V and J called. A part of the clones is gone; compared with another copy, unresolved V genes explain less than half, and the rest is unexplained. The table for this sample lists about 49,000 clones; roughly nine tenths of them were counted only once. Of the sample, about 3.9% falls within the top ten clones. Input material: PBMCs. All receptors come from a human donor in good health. Some clones in this sample may be carry-over from other donors' samples.

The J gene is TRBJ2-2, the V gene TRBV27; the match to TRBD2 covers 15 bases. The germline V gene encodes CDR1 MNHEY and CDR2 SMNVEV (reference sequence). V lost 6 bases and J lost 5; bases outside the gene matches: 7. This CDR3 region has 17 residues. CDR3 bases: TGTGCCAGCAGCCCAGGGACTAGCGGGAGGTGGACCGGGGAGCTGTTTTTT. This sequence encodes CASSPGTSGRWTGELFF.

V usage is TRBV9 and J usage is TRBJ2-2; a possible D gene is TRBD1 (5 bases). The CDR3 is 16 amino acids. The V gene's germline CDR1 is SGDLS and CDR2 YYNGEE. The V and J ends lost 0 bases and 1 base respectively, with 10 bases between them. CDR3 in amino acids: CASSVGIGQNTGELFF. In DNA form, the CDR3 reads TGTGCCAGCAGCGTAGGTATCGGACAGAACACCGGGGAGCTGTTTTTT.

V and J are TRBV2 and TRBJ2-7; D is possibly TRBD2 (6 bases). CDR1 and CDR2 from the germline V gene are SNHLY and FYNNEI. The CDR3 spans 12 residues. Trimming removed 11 bases at V and 1 base at J, with 12 bases between. The CDR3, as DNA: TGTGCCGGAGGGTGGGATTCCTACGAGCAGTACTTC. This translates into CAGGWDSYEQYF. Based on the CDR3 plus reference TRBV2 and TRBJ2-7, the full variable domain is EPEVTQTPSHQVTQMGQEVILRCVPISNHLYFYWYRQILGQKVEFLVSFYNNEISEKSEIFDDQFSVERPDGSNFTLKIRSTKLEDSAMYFCAGGWDSYEQYFGPGTRLTVT.

The rearrangement links TRBV12-2 to TRBJ2-2; the table gives TRBD2 as D, unverified against the DNA. TRBV12-2 is noted as a pseudogene. This CDR3 comprises 17 residues. In DNA, the CDR3 is TGTGCAAGTCGCTTACCCCGTGGGGGGTCGGGCACCGGGGAGCTGTTTTTT. Its protein product is CASRLPRGGSGTGELFF.

This chain connects TRBV5-5 to TRBJ1-2; a possible D gene is TRBD1 (5 bases). Germline CDR1 is SGHKS and CDR2 is YYEKEE (reference sequence). The CDR3 has 13 amino acids. Trimming took 0 bases from V and 5 from J, leaving 8 bases between them. The CDR3 nucleotides are TGTGCCAGCAGCTTGGTAGGGGATTATGGCTACACCTTC. Translating it yields CASSLVGDYGYTF.